This entry features one TCR beta chain sequence. Germline values: CDR1 LGHDT, CDR2 YNNKEL (reference sequence). Trimming removed 4 bases from V and 0 bases from J, with 13 bases in between. The CDR3 runs to 16 residues. These data originate in a study of blood T cell repertoires in COVID-19. Authors' data handling: Estimation of nucleated cell counts was performed using reference gene primer amplification. Sequencing used immunoSEQ multiplex PCR; TCRdb keeps in-frame clones, though not all of them. Clone size and the V and J calls come from that table; the DNA yielded D and trimming. The data hold about 150,000 clones, with about four fifths observed a single time.

This clonotype originated in a man younger than 45 with COVID-19, enrolled during active disease. The chain combines TRBV3-1 (or the pseudogene TRBV3-2) with TRBJ1-3; perhaps TRBD1 as D (6 bases). The specimen sequenced was peripheral blood. CDR3 amino acids: CASSPNTGTSGNTIYF. The CDR3 nucleotides read TGTGCCAGCAGCCCAAATACAGGGACCTCTGGAAACACCATATATTTT.